Shown below are 13 T cell receptor beta chains from a single sample sequenced in a study of blood T cells in healthy people across ages. With a J-beta primer mix and a sample-barcoded 5' primer, a second PCR ran 7 to 11 cycles. TCRdb independently ran MiXCR on the 5' RACE reads; one entry per CDR3 protein. Of approximately 850,000 distinct CDR3 sequences listed, under 55% are singletons. The specimen was blood. The receptors stem from a man aged 60 to 75 in good health.

The chain links TRBV7-2 to TRBJ2-3; 8 bases agree with TRBD2. V lost 1 base, J lost 4 bases, and 7 bases stayed unmatched. Germline CDR1 and CDR2: SGHTA and FQGNSA. The CDR3 has 16 residues. This chain's CDR3 is CASSLGGTSGPDTQYF. DNA for the CDR3: TGTGCCAGCAGCTTAGGAGGAACTAGCGGCCCAGATACGCAGTATTTT.

This clonotype was counted only a few times. This chain connects TRBV7-9 to TRBJ1-2, with D perhaps TRBD1 (5 bases). Per germline, CDR1 SEHNR and CDR2 FQNEAQ (reference sequence). V was shortened by 5 bases and J by 5 bases, with 21 bases between the two germline ends. CDR3 length equals 16 residues. The CDR3 DNA reads TGTGCCAGCAGCCAGGCCGGGACCCACGCCAAGTATGGCTACACCTTC. Protein product: CASSQAGTHAKYGYTF.

In this sample, this clonotype turned up a few times. The chain links TRBV19 to TRBJ2-7; TRBD1 agrees at 7 bases. J gave up 7 bases and V 6 bases, and 12 bases lay outside the gene matches. CDR1 is LNHDA, CDR2 SQIVND, per germline (reference sequence). The CDR3 contains 14 residues. This CDR3 reads CASRTGIATGEQYF. The CDR3, as DNA: TGTGCCAGTAGGACAGGGATAGCTACGGGGGAGCAGTACTTC.

Note on this clonotype: Relative to the germline gene, one junction end is altered; a read error may explain this. The rearrangement joins TRBV7-7 to TRBJ1-5, with D unclear. The CDR3 has 13 residues. Looked up from germline, CDR1 is SSHAT and CDR2 is FNYEAQ (reference sequence). The CDR3 bases are TGTGCTAGCAGCTTAAGGTTGGATCAGCCCCAGCATTTT. Translated, it gives CASSLRLDQPQHF.

The chain carries TRBV2 and TRBJ2-7, with D possibly TRBD2 on 6 matching bases. The CDR3 contains 17 residues. V was clipped by 0 bases and J by 4 bases, with 19 bases between them. Germline lookup yields CDR1 SNHLY and CDR2 FYNNEI. The CDR3 sequence: CASSEALRPRRGYEQYF. CDR3 in DNA: TGTGCCAGCAGTGAAGCGCTTCGGCCCCGCCGGGGGTACGAGCAGTACTTC.

The chain couples TRBV19 to TRBJ2-1, with D possibly TRBD2 on 5 matching bases. Germline CDR1 reads LNHDA; CDR2 reads SQIVND (reference sequence). The V gene lost 3 bases and the J gene lost 0 bases, with 9 bases spanning the gap. CDR3 length: 15 residues. The CDR3 is CASSIAGSSYNEQFF. The CDR3 bases are TGTGCCAGTAGTATCGCGGGTAGCTCCTACAATGAGCAGTTCTTC.

This clonotype was detected only a few times. The chain is built from TRBV4-3 and TRBJ1-2; D may be TRBD1 (6 bases). Per germline, CDR1 LGHNA and CDR2 YSLEER. V dropped 1 base and J dropped 10 bases, with 19 bases sitting between them. The CDR3 is 15 amino acids. For the CDR3, the DNA is TGCGCCAGCAGCCAAGCCGAGGGGGTAACAGCTTACTACACCTTC. Translating gives CASSQAEGVTAYYTF.

The chain carries TRBV14 and TRBJ2-2; no clear D. Germline CDR1 SGHDN, CDR2 FVKESK. This CDR3 is built from 14 residues. The V and J ends lost 4 bases and 5 bases respectively, with 11 bases between them. CDR3 amino acids: CASSPELRTGELFF. CDR3 nucleotide sequence: TGTGCCAGCAGCCCCGAACTGAGGACCGGGGAGCTGTTTTTT.

This clonotype was seen more than once but under ten times. This chain connects TRBV12-3 or TRBV12-4 to TRBJ2-3; 10 bases are a match to TRBD1. The CDR3 is 16 amino acids. V was clipped by 6 bases and J by 0 bases; unmatched bases: 6. This CDR3 is CASRPGQGRSTDTQYF. The CDR3 bases are TGTGCCAGCAGGCCGGGACAGGGGAGAAGCACAGATACGCAGTATTTT.

The chain employs TRBV5-1 and TRBJ2-5; the match to TRBD1 covers 7 bases. V lost 2 bases, J lost 0 bases, and 4 bases stayed unmatched. From germline, CDR1 is SGHRS and CDR2 YFSETQ. This CDR3 contains 15 residues. CDR3 sequence: CASSLGTANQETQYF. The CDR3 DNA follows: TGCGCCAGCAGCTTAGGGACAGCGAACCAAGAGACCCAGTACTTC. Together with reference TRBV5-1 and TRBJ2-5, the CDR3 gives the full variable domain: KAGVTQTPRYLIKTRGQQVTLSCSPISGHRSVSWYQQTPGQGLQFLFEYFSETQRNKGNFPGRFSGRQFSNSRSEMNVSTLELGDSALYLCASSLGTANQETQYFGPGTRLLVL.

The chain joins TRBV7-9 to TRBJ2-5; tentatively, D is TRBD1 (5 bases). The V gene's germline CDR1 is SEHNR and CDR2 FQNEAQ (reference sequence). CDR3 length: 14 amino acids. V lost 2 bases and J 6 bases, leaving 13 bases between the germline ends. DNA for the CDR3: TGTGCCAGCAGCTTAAGGTCTGGGGCGAAGACCCAGTACTTC. Its protein product is CASSLRSGAKTQYF.

This clonotype showed up just a few times. CDR3 DNA sequence: TGTGCCAGCACCATGATGTGGACTAGGATGAATACGCAGTATTTT. Translation gives CASTMMWTRMNTQYF. The chain employs TRBV12-3 or TRBV12-4 and TRBJ2-3; 7 bases fit TRBD2. V was pared by 7 bases and J by 7 bases, with 14 bases of the junction left unmatched. This CDR3 is built from 15 residues.

This chain links TRBV12-3 or TRBV12-4 with TRBJ1-5; TRBD1 matches 8 bases. V trimming: 5 bases; J trimming: 2 bases; junction bases outside the gene matches: 5. The CDR3 consists of 15 residues. CDR3 region: CASSPDRGRNQPQHF. The DNA of the CDR3 is TGTGCCAGCAGTCCCGACAGGGGCCGCAATCAGCCCCAGCATTTT.